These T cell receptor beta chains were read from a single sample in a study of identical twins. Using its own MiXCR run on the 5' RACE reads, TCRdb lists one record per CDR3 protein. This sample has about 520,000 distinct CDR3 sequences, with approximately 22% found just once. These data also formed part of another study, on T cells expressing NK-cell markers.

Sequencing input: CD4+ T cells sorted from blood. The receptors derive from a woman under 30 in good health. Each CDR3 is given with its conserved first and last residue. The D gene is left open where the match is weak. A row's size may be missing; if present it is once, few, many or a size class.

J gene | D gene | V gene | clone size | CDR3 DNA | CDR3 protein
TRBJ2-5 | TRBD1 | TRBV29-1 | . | TGCAGGGGGGACAGGCAAGAGACCCAGTACTTC | CRGDRQETQYF
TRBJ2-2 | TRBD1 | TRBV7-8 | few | TGTGCCAGCGGGGGGACAGGGGCGACCGGGGAGCTGTTTTTT | CASGGTGATGELFF
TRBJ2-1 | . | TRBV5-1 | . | TGCGCCAGCAGCCTTCGGACCCCGGAGGTAAATGAGCAGTTCTTC | CASSLRTPEVNEQFF
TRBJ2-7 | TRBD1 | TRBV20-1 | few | TGCAGTGCTGGCAGGGGGCTCCTCTCCTACGAGCAGTACTTC | CSAGRGLLSYEQYF
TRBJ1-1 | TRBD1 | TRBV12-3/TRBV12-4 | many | TGTGCCAGCAGCAAAGACAGGGGGCGGAACACTGAAGCTTTCTTT | CASSKDRGRNTEAFF
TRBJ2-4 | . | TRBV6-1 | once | TGTGCCAGCAGTAGAGACGCTTTGGGCCAAAACATTCAGTACTTC | CASSRDALGQNIQYF
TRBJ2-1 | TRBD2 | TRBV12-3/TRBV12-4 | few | TGTGCCAGCAGTTATCGAGCGGGAAACAATGAGCAGTTCTTC | CASSYRAGNNEQFF
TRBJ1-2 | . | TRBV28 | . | TGTGCCAGCAGCAGTGGGGTGCAGAACTATGGCTACACCTTC | CASSSGVQNYGYTF
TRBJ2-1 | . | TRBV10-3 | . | TGTGCCGCCCAAGGGAAGGGTCCCTTGGGCAGTGAGCAGTTCTTC | CAAQGKGPLGSEQFF
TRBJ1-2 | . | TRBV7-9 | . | TGTGCCACCGCCTCCGGTGGCTACACCTTC | CATASGGYTF
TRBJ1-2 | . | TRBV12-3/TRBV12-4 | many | TGTGCCAGCAGTTTGAGGGAGGGCTACACCTTC | CASSLREGYTF
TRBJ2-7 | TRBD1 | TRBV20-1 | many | TGCAGTGCTAGAACTCGACAGGGGAGGCACGAGCAGTACTTC | CSARTRQGRHEQYF
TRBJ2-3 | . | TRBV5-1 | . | TGCGCCAGCAGCTTGCTCCCGGGTGAGGCAGATACGCAGTATTTT | CASSLLPGEADTQYF
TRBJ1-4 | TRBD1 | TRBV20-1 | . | TGCAGTGCTAGAGAAGGGGGCGTGGGGGAACTGTTTTTT | CSAREGGVGELFF
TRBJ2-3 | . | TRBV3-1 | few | TGTGCCAGCAGCTCTACTACAAGCACAGATACGCAGTATTTT | CASSSTTSTDTQYF
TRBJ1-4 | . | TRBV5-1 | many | TGCGCCAGCAGGCAAGATCTTGCAACTAATGAAAAACTGTTTTTT | CASRQDLATNEKLFF